This TCR beta chain originates from a study of shared clonotypes between healthy human individuals. Study findings and constraints: The small donor group covered limited genetic and exposure diversity.

This table comes from immunoSEQ multiplex PCR, and its TCRdb copy is limited to in-frame clones, with some not included. The data hold about half a million clones, with roughly 77% observed a single time. Regarding this clone: The antigen remains unidentified.

The CDR3 length is 15 residues. Germline V gives CDR1 SGHVS, CDR2 FQNEAQ. Trimming left V 2 bases short and J 4 bases short, with 14 bases between. Approximately 100 million PBMCs per unsorted sample were used for genomic DNA. Sequenced: PBMCs. The TCR comes from a woman in her 40s in good health. Some clones in this sample may be carry-over from other donors' samples. The V call is TRBV7-8, the J call TRBJ2-5; D is possibly TRBD1 (6 bases). CDR3 loop: CASSLTPGHGETQYF. The CDR3 region has the DNA TGTGCCAGCAGCTTAACGCCGGGACACGGAGAGACCCAGTACTTC.